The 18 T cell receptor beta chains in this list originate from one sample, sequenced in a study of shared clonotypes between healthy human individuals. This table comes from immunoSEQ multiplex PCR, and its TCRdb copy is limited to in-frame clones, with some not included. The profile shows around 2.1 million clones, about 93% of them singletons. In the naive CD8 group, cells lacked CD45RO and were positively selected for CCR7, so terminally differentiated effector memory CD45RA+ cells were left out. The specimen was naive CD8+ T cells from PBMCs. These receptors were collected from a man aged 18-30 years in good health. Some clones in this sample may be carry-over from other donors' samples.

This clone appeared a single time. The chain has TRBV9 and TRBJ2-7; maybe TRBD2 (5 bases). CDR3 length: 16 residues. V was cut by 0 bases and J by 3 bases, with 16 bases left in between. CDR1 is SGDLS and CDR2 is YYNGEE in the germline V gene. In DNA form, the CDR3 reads TGTGCCAGCAGCGTAGGTGCTAGCAGAGCACACTACGAGCAGTACTTC. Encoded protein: CASSVGASRAHYEQYF.

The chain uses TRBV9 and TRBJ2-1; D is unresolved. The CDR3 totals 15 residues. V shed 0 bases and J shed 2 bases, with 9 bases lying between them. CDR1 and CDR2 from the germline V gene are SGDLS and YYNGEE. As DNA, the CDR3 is TGTGCCAGCAGCGTAGGCGATTCGGCCTACAATGAGCAGTTCTTC. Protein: CASSVGDSAYNEQFF. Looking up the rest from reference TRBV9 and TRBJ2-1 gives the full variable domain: DSGVTQTPKHLITATGQRVTLRCSPRSGDLSVYWYQQSLDQGLQFLIQYYNGEERAKGNILERFSAQQFPDLHSELNLSSLELGDSALYFCASSVGDSAYNEQFFGPGTRLTVL.

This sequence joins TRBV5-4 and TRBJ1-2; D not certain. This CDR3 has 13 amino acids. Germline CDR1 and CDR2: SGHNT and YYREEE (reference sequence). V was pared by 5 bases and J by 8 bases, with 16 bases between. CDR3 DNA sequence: TGTGCCAGCAGGCCTCCGGGCCCTGGGGGCTACACCTTC. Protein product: CASRPPGPGGYTF.

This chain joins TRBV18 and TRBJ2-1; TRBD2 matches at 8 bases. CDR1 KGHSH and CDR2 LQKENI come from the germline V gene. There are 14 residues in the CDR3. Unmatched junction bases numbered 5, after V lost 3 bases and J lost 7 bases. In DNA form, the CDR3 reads TGTGCCAGCTCACCCGGGAGGGTCTGGAATGAGCAGTTCTTC. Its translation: CASSPGRVWNEQFF.

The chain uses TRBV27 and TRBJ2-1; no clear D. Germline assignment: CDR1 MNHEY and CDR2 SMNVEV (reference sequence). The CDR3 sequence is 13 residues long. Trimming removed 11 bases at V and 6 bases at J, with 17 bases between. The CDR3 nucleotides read TGTGCCTCCAGTTTATTTCCCCCCAATGAGCAGTTCTTC. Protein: CASSLFPPNEQFF.

CDR3 coding DNA: TGTGCCAGCAGCTTAAGGATTTTCGACTCTCAGGGACCTAGGACCGGGGAGCTGTTTTTT. Its protein is CASSLRIFDSQGPRTGELFF. This chain links TRBV7-3 with TRBJ2-2; D is tentatively TRBD1 or TRBD2 (5 bases each). This CDR3 has 20 residues. Germline loops: CDR1 SGHTA, CDR2 FQGTGA. V was clipped by 1 base and J by 5 bases, with 26 bases between them.

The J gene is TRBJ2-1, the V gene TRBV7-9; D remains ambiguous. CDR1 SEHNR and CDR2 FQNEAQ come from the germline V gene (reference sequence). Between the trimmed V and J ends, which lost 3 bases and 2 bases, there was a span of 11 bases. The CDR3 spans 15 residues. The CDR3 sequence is CASSLQELPYNEQFF. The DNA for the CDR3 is TGTGCCAGCAGCTTGCAAGAGCTCCCCTACAATGAGCAGTTCTTC.

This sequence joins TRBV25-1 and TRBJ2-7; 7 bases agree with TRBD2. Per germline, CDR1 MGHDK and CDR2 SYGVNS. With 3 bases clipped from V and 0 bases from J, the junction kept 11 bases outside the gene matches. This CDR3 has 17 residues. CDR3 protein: CASSDGRDYIFSYEQYF. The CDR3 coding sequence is TGTGCCAGCAGTGATGGGAGGGATTACATATTCTCCTACGAGCAGTACTTC.

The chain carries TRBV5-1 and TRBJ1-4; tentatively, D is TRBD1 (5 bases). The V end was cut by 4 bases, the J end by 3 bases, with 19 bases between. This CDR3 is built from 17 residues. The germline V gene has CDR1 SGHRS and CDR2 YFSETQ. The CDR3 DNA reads TGCGCCAGCAGCGTGGGATGGGGCGGCGACCCTAATGAAAAACTGTTTTTT. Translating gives CASSVGWGGDPNEKLFF. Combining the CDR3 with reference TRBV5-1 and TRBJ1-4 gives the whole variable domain KAGVTQTPRYLIKTRGQQVTLSCSPISGHRSVSWYQQTPGQGLQFLFEYFSETQRNKGNFPGRFSGRQFSNSRSEMNVSTLELGDSALYLCASSVGWGGDPNEKLFFGSGTQLSVL.

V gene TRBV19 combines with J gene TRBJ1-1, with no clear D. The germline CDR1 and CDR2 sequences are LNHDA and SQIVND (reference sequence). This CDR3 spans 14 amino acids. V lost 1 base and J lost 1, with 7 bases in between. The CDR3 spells CASSIVSRNTEAFF. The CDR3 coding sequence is TGTGCCAGTAGTATAGTGTCGCGGAACACTGAAGCTTTCTTT.

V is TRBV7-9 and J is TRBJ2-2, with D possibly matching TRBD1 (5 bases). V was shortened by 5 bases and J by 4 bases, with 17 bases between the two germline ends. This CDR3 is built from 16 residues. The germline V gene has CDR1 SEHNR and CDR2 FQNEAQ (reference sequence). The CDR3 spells CASSARQKKPTGELFF. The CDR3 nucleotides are TGTGCCAGCAGCGCCAGACAGAAGAAGCCCACCGGGGAGCTGTTTTTT. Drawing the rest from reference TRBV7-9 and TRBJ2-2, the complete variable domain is DTGVSQNPRHKITKRGQNVTFRCDPISEHNRLYWYRQTLGQGPEFLTYFQNEAQLEKSRLLSDRFSAERPKGSFSTLEIQRTEQGDSAMYLCASSARQKKPTGELFFGEGSRLTVL.

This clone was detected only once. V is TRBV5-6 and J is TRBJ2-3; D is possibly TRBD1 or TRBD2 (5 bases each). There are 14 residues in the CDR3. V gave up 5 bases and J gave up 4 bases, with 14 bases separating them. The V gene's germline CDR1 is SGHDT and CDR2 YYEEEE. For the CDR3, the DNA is TGTGCCAGCAGAGAGGGACGGAGAGCAGATACGCAGTATTTT. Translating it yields CASREGRRADTQYF. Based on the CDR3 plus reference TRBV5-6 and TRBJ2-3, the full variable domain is DAGVTQSPTHLIKTRGQQVTLRCSPKSGHDTVSWYQQALGQGPQFIFQYYEEEERQRGNFPDRFSGHQFPNYSSELNVNALLLGDSALYLCASREGRRADTQYFGPGTRLTVL.

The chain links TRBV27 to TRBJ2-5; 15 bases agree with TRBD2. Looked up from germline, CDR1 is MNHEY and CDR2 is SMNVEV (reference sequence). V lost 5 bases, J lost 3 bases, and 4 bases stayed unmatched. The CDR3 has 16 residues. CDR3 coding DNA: TGTGCCAGCAGTCCCGGGACTAGCGGGAGGAAAGAGACCCAGTACTTC. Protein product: CASSPGTSGRKETQYF.

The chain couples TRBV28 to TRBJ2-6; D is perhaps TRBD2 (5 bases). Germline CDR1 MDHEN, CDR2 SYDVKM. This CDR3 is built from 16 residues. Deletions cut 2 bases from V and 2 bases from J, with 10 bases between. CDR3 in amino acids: CASSLGWGAGANVLTF. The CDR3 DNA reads TGTGCCAGCAGTTTAGGGTGGGGAGCTGGGGCCAACGTCCTGACTTTC.

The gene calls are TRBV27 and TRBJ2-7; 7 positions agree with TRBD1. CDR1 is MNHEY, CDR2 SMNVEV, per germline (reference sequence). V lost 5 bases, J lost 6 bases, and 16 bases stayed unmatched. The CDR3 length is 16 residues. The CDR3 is CASSTRDSHTPGEQYF. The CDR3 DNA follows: TGTGCCAGCAGTACCCGGGACAGCCACACACCCGGCGAGCAGTACTTC.

CDR3 protein: CASSQGTSGPEQYF. CDR3 coding DNA: TGTGCCAGCAGCCAGGGGACCAGCGGGCCCGAGCAGTACTTC. V is TRBV4-2 and J is TRBJ2-7; D might be TRBD2 (6 bases). Germline V gene lookup returns CDR1 LGHNA and CDR2 YNFKEQ. This CDR3 is 14 amino acids long. V shed 3 bases and J shed 6 bases, with 15 bases lying between them.

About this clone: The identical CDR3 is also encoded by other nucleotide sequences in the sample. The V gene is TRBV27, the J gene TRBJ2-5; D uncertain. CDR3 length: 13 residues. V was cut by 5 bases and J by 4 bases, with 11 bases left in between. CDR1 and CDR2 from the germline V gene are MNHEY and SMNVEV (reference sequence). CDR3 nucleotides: TGTGCCAGCAGTCCCTTGTCCCGAGAGACCCAGTACTTC. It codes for CASSPLSRETQYF.

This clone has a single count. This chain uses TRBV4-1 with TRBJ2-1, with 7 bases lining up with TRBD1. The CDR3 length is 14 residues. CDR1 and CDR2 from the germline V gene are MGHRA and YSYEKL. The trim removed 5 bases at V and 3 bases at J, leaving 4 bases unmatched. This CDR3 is CASSFRDSYNEQFF. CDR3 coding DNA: TGCGCCAGCAGCTTCCGGGACAGCTACAATGAGCAGTTCTTC.